This is a list of T cell receptor beta chains from one sample in a study of cytomegalovirus exposure and HLA in healthy donors. Repertoires were generated with immunoSEQ multiplex PCR, while TCRdb's copy carries only in-frame clones and drops some. The repertoire holds over 85,000 clones, with approximately 90% as singletons. The sequenced sample was PBMCs. The receptors here all came from a woman aged 18-35 years in good health and CMV-seronegative. Both conserved end residues are part of each CDR3.

v_gene | CDR3aa
TRBV28 | CASSYHDWTNTDTQYF
TRBV13 | CASSVSQGTGGYTF
TRBV28 | CASSSPPGQVNYGYTF
TRBV7-7 | CASAPGASGTNEQFF
TRBV7-6 | CASSSVFGYSGTYEQYF
TRBV5-1 | CASSTQGPPSYEQYF
TRBV19 | CASNEALNSPLHF
TRBV2 | CASGSGSFGNEQFF
TRBV10-3 | CAISDGDRGPGYTF
TRBV2 | CAITASTNEKLFF
TRBV7-6 | CASSGGDEKLFF
TRBV7-6 | CASSLRTGGQEKLFF
TRBV9 | CASSVAVGGEPGELFF
TRBV14 | CASSHNEGDKAFF
TRBV10-3 | CAISSTGLGDGYTF
TRBV4-1 | CASSQELNNEQFF
TRBV27 | CASSLRAGPIHGYTF
TRBV6-5 | CASSYSPAASTDTQYF
TRBV2 | CASRAINLAGNTIYF
TRBV28 | CASGGTGTGNTIYF
TRBV18 | CASSPGGQYGYTF
TRBV9 | CASSVTGGAGYGYTF
TRBV5-1 | CASSLSGDAEAFF
TRBV7-2 | CASSLNRGLGADTQYF
TRBV6-5 | CASIDRYPENTIYF
TRBV6-6 | CASSYGAGPPSETQYF
TRBV28 | CASTRTGGYEQYF
TRBV29-1 | CSVLTGAPYGYTF
TRBV6-5 | CASSYSPTSPLHF
TRBV5-1 | CASSLMSSGGYEQFF
TRBV28 | CASSFDSHQPQHF
TRBV27 | CASSLLAGVTPGYEQYF
TRBV7-9 | CASSLSGGYEQYF
TRBV9 | CASSVAPNQPQHF
TRBV29-1 | CSVEIAGGPDTQYF
TRBV27 | CASRQGGYGYTF
TRBV28 | CASSPVRYRGPSGANVLTF
TRBV6-1 | CASSLRGPYEQYF
TRBV6-5 | CASSSDGLAGEQYF
TRBV9 | CASSGRAPNTGELFF
TRBV5-6 | CASSLERTDTQYF
TRBV5-1 | CASSLGRREETQYF
TRBV28 | CASSPGQATVPKYEQYF
TRBV27 | CASSLWGPSNDSPLHF
TRBV27 | CASTDQMARGEQYF
TRBV9 | CASSSRQGAIYEQYF
TRBV28 | CASSPVIRNEQYF
TRBV7-8 | CASSHRDRGRKLFF
TRBV6-1 | CASSDPDRRKETQYF
TRBV28 | CASSLLEGSYEQYF
TRBV2 | CASSDRWANTEAFF
TRBV30 | CAWRWDRTLGYTF
TRBV7-6 | CASSRGQGLNTEAFF
TRBV15 | CATSYFPGLAAGGEQFF
TRBV14 | CASSQQDSYYTF
TRBV9 | CASSYFKLAGAYNEQFF
TRBV4-2 | CASSQEGQGIGEAFF
TRBV10-1 | CASSEPDRDSDTQYF